This T cell receptor beta chain was identified in a study of long-term antiretroviral therapy in people with HIV. Study results and caveats: Collection spanned 2004 to 2017; ART regimens may be less effective than current ones. Repertoires from HIV showed CDR3 length ranges narrower than those of controls. Records did not include ART adherence, viral resistance or therapy changes.

The assay used was immunoSEQ (version v3.0), run at survey level. The data were produced by immunoSEQ multiplex PCR, yet TCRdb's version contains in-frame clones alone and is incomplete. Here the sample spans 15,000 to 20,000 clones, approximately 84% being singletons. Every participant with HIV received treatment in the United States. This CDR3 is 14 amino acids long. The ends were cut back, 7 bases at V and 3 bases at J, with 16 bases in the middle. Per germline, CDR1 MNHEY and CDR2 SVGAGI. For this clone: What it recognizes is unknown.

The TCR was taken from a man aged 18 to 30 with HIV. The sample here was unsorted PBMCs, taken 0.9 years after starting antiretroviral therapy. The rearrangement uses TRBV6-5 and TRBJ2-7, with D possibly TRBD1 on 6 matching bases. In DNA, the CDR3 is TGTGCCAGCACCCGAGCCGGGACAAACTACGAGCAGTACTTC. Encoded protein: CASTRAGTNYEQYF.